This T cell receptor (beta chain) was observed in a study of blood T cell repertoires in COVID-19. The table lists this clone with a few counts. Germline CDR1 and CDR2: LNHDA and SQIVND (reference sequence). The CDR3 spans 14 residues. Trimming cost V 5 bases and J 3 bases, with 13 bases left between them. Method: immunoSEQ multiplex PCR; TCRdb's copy keeps in-frame clones and lacks some. The repertoire holds roughly 250,000 clones, more than 70% seen once, with about 2.1% in the top ten. Source material: peripheral blood. This TCR came from a woman aged 40 to 49 who had recovered from COVID-19. The V and J genes are TRBV19 and TRBJ1-2; tentative D call: TRBD1 (6 bases). CDR3 loop: CASSGIDRHYGYTF. Written as DNA, the CDR3 is TGTGCCAGTAGTGGAATAGACAGGCACTATGGCTACACCTTC.